The sequence of this T cell receptor beta chain was determined in a study of OX40 agonist ivuxolimab in advanced cancers. Overall study: The dose-escalation cohort had hepatocellular carcinoma, melanoma, renal cell or head and neck cancer.

The table came from immunoSEQ multiplex PCR; TCRdb's copy has only in-frame clones and leaves some out. The data show tens of thousands of clones, roughly nine tenths seen once. To note about this clone: Its specificity is not known.

V lost 7 bases, J lost 2 bases, and 11 bases lay in between. Germline CDR1 reads SQVTM; CDR2 reads ANQGSEA. The CDR3 runs to 12 residues. Study-wide results and caveats: Expanded peripheral T cell antigen specificity was not determined. Among T cells, CD8+ cells averaged more expanded clones than CD4+ cells. At doses 0.1 to 3.0 mg/kg, CD4+ and CD8+ clones expanded.

The source was CD4+ or CD8+ T cells sorted from blood, collected in a trial of the OX40 agonist ivuxolimab. The origin of this receptor is an adult with an advanced solid tumor such as melanoma, head and neck, liver or kidney cancer. The chain combines TRBV29-1 with TRBJ2-5; no clear D. CDR3 in DNA: TGCAGCGGCCGACTGCAGCAAGAGACCCAGTACTTC. Its protein product is CSGRLQQETQYF.